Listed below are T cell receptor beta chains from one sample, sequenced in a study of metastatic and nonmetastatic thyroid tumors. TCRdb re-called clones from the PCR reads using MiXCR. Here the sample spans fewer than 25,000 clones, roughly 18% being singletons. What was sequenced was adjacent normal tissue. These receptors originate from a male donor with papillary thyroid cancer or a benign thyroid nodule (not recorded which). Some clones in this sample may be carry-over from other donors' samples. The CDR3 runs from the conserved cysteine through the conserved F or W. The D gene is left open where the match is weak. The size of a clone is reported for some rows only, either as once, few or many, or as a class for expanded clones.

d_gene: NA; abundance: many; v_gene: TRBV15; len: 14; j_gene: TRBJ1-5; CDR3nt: TGTGCCACCAGCTACCGACAGGCTAATCAGCCCCAGCATTTT; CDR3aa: CATSYRQANQPQHF
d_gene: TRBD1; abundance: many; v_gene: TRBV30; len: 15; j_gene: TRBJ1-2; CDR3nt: TGTGCCTGGAGTACGGGGGGGGGACAGAGTTATGGCTACACCTTC; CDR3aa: CAWSTGGGQSYGYTF
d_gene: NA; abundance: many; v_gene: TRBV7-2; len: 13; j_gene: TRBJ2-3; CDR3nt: TGTGCCAGCAGCTTAGCCGGCGCAGATACGCAGTATTTT; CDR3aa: CASSLAGADTQYF
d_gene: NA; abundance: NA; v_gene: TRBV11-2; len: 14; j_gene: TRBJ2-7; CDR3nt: TGTGCCAGCAGCTTGGACGGGACCTCCTACGAGCAGTACTTC; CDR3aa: CASSLDGTSYEQYF
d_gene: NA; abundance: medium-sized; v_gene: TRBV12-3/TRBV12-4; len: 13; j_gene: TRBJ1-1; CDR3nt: TGTGCCAGCGCGCGCGGGGGGGTCACTGAAGCTTTCTTT; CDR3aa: CASARGGVTEAFF
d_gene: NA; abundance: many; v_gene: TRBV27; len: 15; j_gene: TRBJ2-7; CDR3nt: TGTGCCAGCAGTTTAGGGGCTGGACTAACGTACGAGCAGTACTTC; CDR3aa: CASSLGAGLTYEQYF
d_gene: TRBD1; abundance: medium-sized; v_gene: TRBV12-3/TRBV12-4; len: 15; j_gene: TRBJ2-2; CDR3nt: TGTGCCAGCAGTTTAACAGGGGGATACACCGGGGAGCTGTTTTTT; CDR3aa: CASSLTGGYTGELFF
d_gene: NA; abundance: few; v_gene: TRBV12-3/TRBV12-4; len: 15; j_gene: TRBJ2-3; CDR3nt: TGTGCCAGCAGTTCGGGTAGCGTTGTCCCAGATACGCAGTATTTT; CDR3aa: CASSSGSVVPDTQYF
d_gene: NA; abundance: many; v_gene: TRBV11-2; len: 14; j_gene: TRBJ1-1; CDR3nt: TGTGCCAGCAGCTTGTATCAACAGAACACTGAAGCTTTCTTT; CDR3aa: CASSLYQQNTEAFF
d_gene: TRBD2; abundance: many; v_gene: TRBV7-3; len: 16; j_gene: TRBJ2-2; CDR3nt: TGTGCCAGCAGCTTATTTCGGGGGGGAGGAACCGGGGAGCTGTTTTTT; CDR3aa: CASSLFRGGGTGELFF
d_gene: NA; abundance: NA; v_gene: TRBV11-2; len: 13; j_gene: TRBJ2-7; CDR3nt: TGTGCCAGCAGCTTAGAGGCATCCTACGAGCAGTACTTC; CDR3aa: CASSLEASYEQYF
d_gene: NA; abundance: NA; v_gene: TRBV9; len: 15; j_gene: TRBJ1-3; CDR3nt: TGTGCCAGCCTCGCAGGGTCGGGAACTGGAAACACCATATATTTT; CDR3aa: CASLAGSGTGNTIYF
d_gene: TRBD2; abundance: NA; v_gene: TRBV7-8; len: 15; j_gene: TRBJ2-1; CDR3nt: TGTGCCAGCAGCCCAGGGACTAGTCCCGATCATGAGCAGTTCTTC; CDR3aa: CASSPGTSPDHEQFF
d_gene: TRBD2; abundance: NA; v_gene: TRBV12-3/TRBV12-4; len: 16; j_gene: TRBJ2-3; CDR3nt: TGTGCCAGCAGTCTTAGCTGGGGGGGGGGAACAGATACGCAGTATTTT; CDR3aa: CASSLSWGGGTDTQYF
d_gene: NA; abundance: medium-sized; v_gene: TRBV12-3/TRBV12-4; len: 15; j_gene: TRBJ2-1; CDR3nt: TGTGCCAGCACCATTGATGACCGGGTCGGCAATGAGCAGTTCTTC; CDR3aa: CASTIDDRVGNEQFF
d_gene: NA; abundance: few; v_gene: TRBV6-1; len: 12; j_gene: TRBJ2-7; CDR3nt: TGTGCCAGCACCCTCGGCTCCTACGAGCAGTACTTC; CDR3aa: CASTLGSYEQYF
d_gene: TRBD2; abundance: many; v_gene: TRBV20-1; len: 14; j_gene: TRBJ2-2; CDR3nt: TGCAGTGCTATCACTAGCGGGAGGACCGGGGAGCTGTTTTTT; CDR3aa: CSAITSGRTGELFF
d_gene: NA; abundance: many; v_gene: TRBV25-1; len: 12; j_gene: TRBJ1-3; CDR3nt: TGTGCCAGCAGCCCACGGGGAAACACCATATATTTT; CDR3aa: CASSPRGNTIYF
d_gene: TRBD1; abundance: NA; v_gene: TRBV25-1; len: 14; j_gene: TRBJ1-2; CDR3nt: TGTGCCAGCCTAGGACAGGGCCTCTTCTATAGCCACACCTTC; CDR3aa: CASLGQGLFYSHTF
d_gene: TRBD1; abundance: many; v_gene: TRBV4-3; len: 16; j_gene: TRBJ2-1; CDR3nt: TGCGCCAGCAGCCAAGATCCAAGGACAGGGGGCAATGAGCAGTTCTTC; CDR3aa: CASSQDPRTGGNEQFF
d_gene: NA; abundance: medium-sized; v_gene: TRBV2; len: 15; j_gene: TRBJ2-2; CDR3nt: TGTGCCAGCAGAGCAGGGGCGGGGAACACCGGGGAGCTGTTTTTT; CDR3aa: CASRAGAGNTGELFF
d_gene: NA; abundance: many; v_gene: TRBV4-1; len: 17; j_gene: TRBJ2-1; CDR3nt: TGCGCCAGCAGCCAATCTGGGGGGCAAAGCTCCTACAATGAGCAGTTCTTC; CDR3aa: CASSQSGGQSSYNEQFF
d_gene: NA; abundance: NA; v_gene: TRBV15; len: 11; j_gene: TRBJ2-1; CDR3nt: TGTGCCACCAGCAGATACAATGAGCAGTTCTTC; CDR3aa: CATSRYNEQFF
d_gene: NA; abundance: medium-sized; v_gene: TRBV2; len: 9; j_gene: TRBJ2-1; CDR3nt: TGTGCCAGCAGTGCCCAGCAGTTCTTC; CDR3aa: CASSAQQFF
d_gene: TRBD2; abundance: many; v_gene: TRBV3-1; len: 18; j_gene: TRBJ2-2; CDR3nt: TGTGCCAGCAGCCAAGCGACTAGCGGGAGGGGGTGGACCGGGGAGCTGTTTTTT; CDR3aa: CASSQATSGRGWTGELFF
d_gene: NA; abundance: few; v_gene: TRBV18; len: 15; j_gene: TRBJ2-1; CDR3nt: TGTGCCAGCTCTGACGCTTCGGCCTCCTACAATGAGCAGTTCTTC; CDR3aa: CASSDASASYNEQFF
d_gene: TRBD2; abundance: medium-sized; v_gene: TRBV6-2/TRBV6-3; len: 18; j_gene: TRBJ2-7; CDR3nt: TGTGCCAGCAGTTACTCGTTTGGCGGGGGGCGGACTACCTACGAGCAGTACTTC; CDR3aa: CASSYSFGGGRTTYEQYF
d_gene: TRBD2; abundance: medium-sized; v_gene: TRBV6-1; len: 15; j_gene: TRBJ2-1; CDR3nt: TGTGCCAGCAAAGAAGCGGGAGGTCCCTACAATGAGCAGTTCTTC; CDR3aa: CASKEAGGPYNEQFF
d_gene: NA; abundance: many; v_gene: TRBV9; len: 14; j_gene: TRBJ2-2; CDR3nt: TGTGCCAGCAGCTCCGGACAGCAAACCGGGGAGCTGTTTTTT; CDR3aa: CASSSGQQTGELFF
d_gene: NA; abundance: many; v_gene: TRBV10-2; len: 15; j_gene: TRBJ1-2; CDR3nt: TGCGCCAGCAGTGAATCATTACTCGGGAACTATGGCTACACCTTC; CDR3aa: CASSESLLGNYGYTF
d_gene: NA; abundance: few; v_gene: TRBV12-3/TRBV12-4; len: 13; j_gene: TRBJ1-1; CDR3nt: TGTGCCAGCAGTTTAGGGCCTAACACTGAAGCTTTCTTC; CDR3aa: CASSLGPNTEAFF
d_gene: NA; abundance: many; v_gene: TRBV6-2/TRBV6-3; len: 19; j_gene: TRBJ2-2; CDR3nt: TGTGCCAGCAGTCCGCCACCTGGCCGAGGGGGATCGGCCACCGGGGAGCTGTTTTTT; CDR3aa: CASSPPPGRGGSATGELFF
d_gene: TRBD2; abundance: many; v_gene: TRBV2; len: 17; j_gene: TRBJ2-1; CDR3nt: TGTGCCAGCAGTGAAGCGCTTGAGCGGGAGATCTACAATGAGCAGTTCTTC; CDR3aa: CASSEALEREIYNEQFF
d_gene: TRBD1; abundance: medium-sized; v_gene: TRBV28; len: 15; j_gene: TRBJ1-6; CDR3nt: TGTGCCAGCAGCCAACAGGGGGCCAGGAATTCACCCCTCCACTTT; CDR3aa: CASSQQGARNSPLHF
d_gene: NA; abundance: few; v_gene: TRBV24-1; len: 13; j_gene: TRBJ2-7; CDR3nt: TGTGCCACCAATACGGGGGAGTCCTACGAGCAATACTTC; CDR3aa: CATNTGESYEQYF
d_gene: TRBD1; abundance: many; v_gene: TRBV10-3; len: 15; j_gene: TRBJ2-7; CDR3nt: TGTGCCATCAGCGACCTCTGGGGACAGGGTTACGAGCAGTACTTC; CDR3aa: CAISDLWGQGYEQYF
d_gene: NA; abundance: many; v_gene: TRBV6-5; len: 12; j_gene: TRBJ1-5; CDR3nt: TGTGCCAGCAGTTACAAGGATCAGCCCCAGCATTTT; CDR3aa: CASSYKDQPQHF